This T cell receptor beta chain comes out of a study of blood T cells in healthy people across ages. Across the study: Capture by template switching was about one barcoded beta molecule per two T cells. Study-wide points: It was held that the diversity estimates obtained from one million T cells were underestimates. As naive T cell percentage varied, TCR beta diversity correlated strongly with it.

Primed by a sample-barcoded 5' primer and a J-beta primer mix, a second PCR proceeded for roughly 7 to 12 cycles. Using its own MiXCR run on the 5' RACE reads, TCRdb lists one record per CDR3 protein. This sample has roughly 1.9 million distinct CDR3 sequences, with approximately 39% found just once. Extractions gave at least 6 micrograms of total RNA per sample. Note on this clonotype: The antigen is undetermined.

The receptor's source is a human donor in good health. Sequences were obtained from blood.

The CDR3 here is CASSYSSMGGEQFF. Written as DNA, the CDR3 is TGTGCCAGCAGTTATTCTTCGATGGGGGGTGAGCAGTTCTTC. The chain couples TRBV12-3 or TRBV12-4 to TRBJ2-1; tentatively, D is TRBD2 (6 bases). The CDR3 totals 14 residues. The V end was cut by 4 bases, the J end by 9 bases, with 16 bases between.